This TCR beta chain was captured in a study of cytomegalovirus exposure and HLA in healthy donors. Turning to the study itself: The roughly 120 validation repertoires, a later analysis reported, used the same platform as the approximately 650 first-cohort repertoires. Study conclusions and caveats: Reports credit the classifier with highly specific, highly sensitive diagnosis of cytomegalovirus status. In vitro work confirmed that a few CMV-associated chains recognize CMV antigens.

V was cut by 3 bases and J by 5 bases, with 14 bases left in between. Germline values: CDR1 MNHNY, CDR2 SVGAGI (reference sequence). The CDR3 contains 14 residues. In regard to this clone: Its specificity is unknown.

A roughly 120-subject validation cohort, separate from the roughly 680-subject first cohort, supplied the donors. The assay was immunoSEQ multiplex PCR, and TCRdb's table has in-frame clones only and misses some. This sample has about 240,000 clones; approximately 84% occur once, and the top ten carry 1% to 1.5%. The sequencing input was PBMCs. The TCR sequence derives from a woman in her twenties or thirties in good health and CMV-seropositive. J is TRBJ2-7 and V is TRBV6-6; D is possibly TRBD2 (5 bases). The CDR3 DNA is TGTGCCAGCAGTTATGAAGAGGGTAGGAACGAGCAGTACTTC. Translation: CASSYEEGRNEQYF.